This record looks at one TCR beta chain sequence and its context. It has no known antigen specificity. No base qualities exist here, and no much larger clone lies one base off it. The data are from a study of beta chain features in type 1 diabetes (dated by TCRdb to 2017 to 2018). With regard to the full study: Mean age, gender distribution, total cell number and subset yield did not differ between patients and healthy donors. Regulatory and stem cell-like memory subsets were obtained from only 8 patients and roughly 8 healthy donors, while naive and central memory subsets were obtained from all 30 or so donors. Across all samples, around 99 million sorted cells were examined, and cell number per subset correlated strongly with RNA yield. In the study, TCRB repertoires of sorted circulating CD4+ T cell subsets from recently diagnosed type 1 diabetes patients were compared with those of matched healthy donors.

The CDR3, cysteine through phenylalanine, is 13 amino acids long. CDR3 DNA is the only sequence kept; it has 39 bases, read in frame from the first base. V gives up 2 bases and J gives up 0 bases, and the segment between their germline ends measures 4 bases. The germline V gene yields SGHRS for CDR1 and YFSETQ for CDR2. All of the isolated RNA was reverse transcribed with the High Capacity cDNA Reverse Transcription Kit, so expressed TCRB transcripts were sequenced. Naive, central memory and regulatory T cell samples underwent deep immunoSEQ sequencing, averaging roughly 3.5 million total reads per sample. Sorted cells were lysed in RLT buffer and RNA was extracted with DNase-treated RNeasy Micro or Mini kits, depending on cell number. To prevent cross-contamination, every cell subset was processed on its own, while patient and healthy donor samples were processed together. The immunoSEQ multiplex PCR was used to amplify TCRB sequences from cDNA, yielding 87-bp fragments that span the CDR3 region. The amplicons were sequenced using the Illumina HiSeq platform. The study's own analysis went as follows. Synthetic template baselines were used to correct PCR bias computationally, reads within Hamming distance 2 were collapsed, and singletons that could not be merged were discarded. Reads were aligned to IMGT to assign V, D and J genes, CDR3 length, and insertions or deletions at six rearrangement sites. Within each subset, clonotype counts were normalized to sorted cell number, and only after that were true diversity and Gini coefficients computed with the tcR R package. The overlap coefficient, calculated on TCRB nucleotide sequences, was used to quantify repertoire sharing. Out-of-frame TCRB sequences from naive cells were analyzed to stand in for the pre-selection repertoire. TCRdb stores this immuneACCESS table with in-frame sequences only. Part of the clones is absent; in the studies checked, under half of the shortfall reflects unresolved V genes, and no reason is known for the rest. D and trimming come from the DNA, and the V and J calls and clone size come from that table. The sample data list a few hundred thousand clones, and 16% of these were observed just once. The top ten constitute approximately 0.086% of the sample.

Each donor gave one peripheral blood draw, averaging approximately 110 mL, which was collected into heparinised tubes. Using a panel that included CD45RO, CCR7, CD25, CD127, CD95 and CD27, naive, central memory, regulatory and stem cell-like memory CD4+ T cells were sorted on a BD FACSAria II. All sorted populations exceeded 98% purity. Right away, PBMCs were isolated by Lymphoprep density gradient centrifugation and were stained directly, with no culture step. To minimize batch effects, samples were stained and sorted in pairs, one healthy donor with one patient per experiment. The research as a whole found: Because the HLA sub-analyses included only small numbers of individuals, any influence of HLA type on TCRB rearrangement was left unresolved. Fewer insertions and more nucleotide deletions at VDJ recombination sites were observed in patients with type 1 diabetes, implying thymic rearrangement abnormalities. Type 1 diabetes patients showed a moderate but significant shortening of TCRB CDR3 length in all four CD4+ subsets. PCR may preferentially amplify shorter templates, but because patient and control samples were amplified and corrected together, any resulting skew would affect both groups equally. Naive, central memory and regulatory TCRB repertoires appeared to be more alike among patients than among healthy donors. Because cDNA rather than genomic DNA was sequenced, highly expressing activated cells could have been over-represented, although no difference in activation and CD3 levels was found between groups.

Material: naive CD4+ T cells from blood. What this sample's cell subset or site label stands for: true naive CD4+ T cells. The clonotype comes from a young man with type 1 diabetes. The chain employs TRBV5-1 and TRBJ2-3; confidence is insufficient to name the D gene. The base sequence is TGCGCCAGCAGCTTAACTAGCACAGATACGCAGTATTTT. Translated, it reads CASSLTSTDTQYF. Full variable domain (CDR3 extended with the reference TRBV5-1 and TRBJ2-3 proteins): KAGVTQTPRYLIKTRGQQVTLSCSPISGHRSVSWYQQTPGQGLQFLFEYFSETQRNKGNFPGRFSGRQFSNSRSEMNVSTLELGDSALYLCASSLTSTDTQYFGPGTRLTVL.